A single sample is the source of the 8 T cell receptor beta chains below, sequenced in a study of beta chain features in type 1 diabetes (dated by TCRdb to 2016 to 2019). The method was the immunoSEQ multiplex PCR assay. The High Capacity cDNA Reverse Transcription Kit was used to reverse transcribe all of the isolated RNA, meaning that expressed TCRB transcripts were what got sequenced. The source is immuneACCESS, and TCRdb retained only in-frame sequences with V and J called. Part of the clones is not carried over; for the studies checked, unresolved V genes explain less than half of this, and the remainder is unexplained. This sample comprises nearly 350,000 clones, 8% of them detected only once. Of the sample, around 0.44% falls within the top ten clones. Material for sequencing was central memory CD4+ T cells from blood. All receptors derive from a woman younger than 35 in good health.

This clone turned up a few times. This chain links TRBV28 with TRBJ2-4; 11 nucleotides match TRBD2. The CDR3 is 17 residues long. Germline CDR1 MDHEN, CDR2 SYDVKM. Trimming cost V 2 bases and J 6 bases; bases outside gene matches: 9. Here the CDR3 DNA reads TGTGCCAGCAGTTTACCCCAATCCGGGACTAGCGGAAACATTCAGTACTTC. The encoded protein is CASSLPQSGTSGNIQYF.

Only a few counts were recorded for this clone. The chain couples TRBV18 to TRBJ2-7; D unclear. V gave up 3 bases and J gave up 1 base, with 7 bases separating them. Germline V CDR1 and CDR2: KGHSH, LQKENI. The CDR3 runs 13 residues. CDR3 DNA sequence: TGTGCCAGCTCACCCGACGCATCCTACGAGCAGTACTTC. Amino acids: CASSPDASYEQYF.

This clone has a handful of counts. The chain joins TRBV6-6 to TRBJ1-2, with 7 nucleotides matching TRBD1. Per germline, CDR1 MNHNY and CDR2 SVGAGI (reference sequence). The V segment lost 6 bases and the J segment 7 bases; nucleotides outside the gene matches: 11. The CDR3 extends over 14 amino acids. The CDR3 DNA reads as TGTGCCAGCAGGCCACAGGGGACCTACTCTGGCTACACCTTC. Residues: CASRPQGTYSGYTF.

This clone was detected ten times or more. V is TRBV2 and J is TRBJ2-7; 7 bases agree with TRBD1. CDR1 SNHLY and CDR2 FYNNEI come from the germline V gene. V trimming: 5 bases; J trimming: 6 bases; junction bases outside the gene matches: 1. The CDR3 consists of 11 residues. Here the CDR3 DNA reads TGTGCCAGCAGTTACAGGGGCGAGCAGTACTTC. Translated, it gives CASSYRGEQYF.

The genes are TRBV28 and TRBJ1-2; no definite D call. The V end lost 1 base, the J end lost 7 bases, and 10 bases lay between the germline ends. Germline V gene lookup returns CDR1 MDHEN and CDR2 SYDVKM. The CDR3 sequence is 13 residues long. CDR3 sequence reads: CASSLSGPSGYTF. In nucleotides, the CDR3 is TGTGCCAGCAGTTTATCCGGTCCCAGTGGCTACACCTTC.

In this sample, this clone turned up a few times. This CDR3 reads CASTKKGEGNQPQHF. The CDR3 DNA sequence: TGTGCCAGCACCAAAAAGGGTGAGGGTAATCAGCCCCAGCATTTT. The chain joins TRBV6-1 to TRBJ1-5; D gene ambiguous. V lost 7 bases to trimming and J lost 4 bases, with 17 bases between them. The CDR3 is 15 amino acids. CDR1 MNHNS and CDR2 SASEGT come from the germline V gene.

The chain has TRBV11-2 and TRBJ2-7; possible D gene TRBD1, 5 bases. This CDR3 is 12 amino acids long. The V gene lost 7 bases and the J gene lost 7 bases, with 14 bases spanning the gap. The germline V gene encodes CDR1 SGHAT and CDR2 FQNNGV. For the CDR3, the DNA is TGTGCCAGCACCAAAGGACAAAGGGAGCAGTACTTC. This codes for CASTKGQREQYF.

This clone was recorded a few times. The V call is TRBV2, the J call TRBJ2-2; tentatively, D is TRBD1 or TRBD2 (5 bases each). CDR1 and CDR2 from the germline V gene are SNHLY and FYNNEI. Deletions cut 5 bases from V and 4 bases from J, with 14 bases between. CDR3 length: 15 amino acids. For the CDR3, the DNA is TGTGCCAGCAGTCCGGACCGGGGCTTCACCGGGGAGCTGTTTTTT. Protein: CASSPDRGFTGELFF.